This T cell receptor (beta chain) was observed in a study of cytomegalovirus exposure and HLA in healthy donors. Study observations and caveats: The study carried out a later analysis of TCR beta sequences. It associated approximately 15,000 of them with specific HLA alleles at a false discovery rate of 0.05. Most TCR sequences showed up rarely, but some public TCRs showed up in many donors.

The CDR3 length is 13 residues. V was shortened by 6 bases and J by 8 bases, with 13 bases between the two germline ends. Germline CDR1 reads MNHNS; CDR2 reads SASEGT. A note on this clone: Its matching antigen is unknown.

Use of 60 Vbeta and 13 Jbeta primers characterized the PCR. Clones were sequenced by immunoSEQ multiplex PCR, and TCRdb holds only the in-frame ones, with some missing. The repertoire holds tens of thousands of clones, around 86% seen once, with about 11% in the top ten. This sequence was found in a female donor in good health and CMV-seronegative. The chain recombines TRBV6-1 with TRBJ1-4, with D tentatively TRBD1 (5 bases). The sample consisted of PBMCs. CDR3 loop: CASRGRDLEKLFF. The CDR3 DNA sequence: TGTGCCAGCAGGGGGAGGGACCTCGAAAAACTGTTTTTT.